This TCR beta chain was identified in a study of blood T cell repertoires in COVID-19. About the study: Spain, Italy and the United States supplied samples that represented acute and convalescent COVID-19. Sample material is recorded as cDNA or gDNA derived from T cells, B-cell-depleted T cells, or PBMCs.

Looked up from germline, CDR1 is SGHAT and CDR2 is FQNNGV. The V end lost 1 base, the J end lost 5 bases, and 10 bases lay between the germline ends. The CDR3 consists of 14 residues. TCRdb's copy holds only in-frame clones and misses some; the assay was immunoSEQ multiplex PCR. The sample lists more than 300,000 clones; 90% to 95% were seen once. Self-reported history from a screening survey and questionnaire set each donor's cohort. The study recruited exposed participants who had met a COVID-19 case within 2 weeks before entry. The receptor's source is a woman aged 35 to 49 who had been exposed to COVID-19. The sequenced sample was PBMCs or T cells enriched from blood (not recorded which). The V call is TRBV11-2, the J call TRBJ2-3, with D perhaps matching TRBD2 (5 bases). This chain's CDR3 is CASSLGFAGDTQYF. The CDR3 coding sequence is TGTGCCAGCAGCTTAGGGTTCGCGGGAGATACGCAGTATTTT.